Listed here are 15 T cell receptor beta chains from one sample, sequenced in a study of T cells in Graves' hyperthyroidism and ophthalmopathy. Amplification of TCR beta CDR3 regions was performed using RNA transcripts as template. The study used the HTBI primer set for a first-round RT-PCR of the TCR CDR3. Using its own MiXCR run on the multiplex PCR reads, TCRdb lists one record per CDR3 protein. Altogether over 650,000 distinct CDR3 sequences are present, about 17% being singletons, with the ten largest covering about 8.4%. Sequencing was performed on blood. These TCRs come from a man aged 18 to 30 with Graves' hyperthyroidism.

There are many counts of this clonotype. The V and J genes are TRBV7-9 and TRBJ2-3; 14 bases align to TRBD2. Germline V lookup: CDR1 SEHNR, CDR2 FQNEAQ (reference sequence). The CDR3 is 17 amino acids. The J segment lost 3 bases and the V segment lost 5 bases, leaving 7 bases of the junction unmatched. The CDR3 is CASSARGLAGGTDTQYF. CDR3 nucleotide sequence: TGTGCCAGCAGCGCCCGAGGACTAGCGGGAGGAACAGATACGCAGTATTTT.

This clonotype was counted only a few times. The chain recombines TRBV6-1 with TRBJ1-2; D is perhaps TRBD1 (6 bases). The length of the CDR3 is 12 residues. Trimming left V 7 bases short and J 7 bases short, with 13 bases between. The V gene's germline CDR1 is MNHNS and CDR2 SASEGT. DNA for the CDR3: TGTGCCAGCAACACAGGGTTCGGTGGCTACACCTTC. Protein sequence: CASNTGFGGYTF.

J is TRBJ1-3 and V is TRBV11-3; TRBD1 aligns across 9 bases. CDR1 and CDR2 from the germline V gene are SGHNT and YENEEA. With 4 bases clipped from V and 4 bases from J, the junction kept 8 bases outside the gene matches. The CDR3 extends over 16 amino acids. The CDR3, as DNA: TGTGCCAGCAGCTCCTCCGGGACAGGGCACGGAAACACCATATATTTT. It specifies CASSSSGTGHGNTIYF.

The table lists this clonotype with many counts. The gene calls are TRBV7-9 and TRBJ2-5; TRBD2 agrees at 10 bases. CDR3 length: 16 amino acids. Trimming cost V 3 bases and J 5 bases; bases outside gene matches: 9. CDR1 SEHNR and CDR2 FQNEAQ come from the germline V gene (reference sequence). The CDR3 coding sequence is TGTGCCAGCAGCTTTTTCCGGACTAGCGGTTCGGAGACCCAGTACTTC. This gives the protein CASSFFRTSGSETQYF.

This clonotype was counted at least ten times. The CDR3 DNA reads TGTGCCAGCAGCTTGATTCTCTCCAGCGAGCCAGATAGAGAGACCCAGTACTTC. Its translation: CASSLILSSEPDRETQYF. This chain links TRBV5-5 with TRBJ2-5, with D hard to call. Germline V gives CDR1 SGHKS, CDR2 YYEKEE (reference sequence). V was cut by 1 base and J by 4 bases, with 23 bases left in between. The CDR3 totals 18 residues.

The rearrangement links TRBV5-4 to TRBJ2-7; 8 nucleotides line up with TRBD2. Germline V CDR1 and CDR2: SGHNT, YYREEE (reference sequence). The CDR3 loop spans 14 amino acids. V was clipped by 1 base and J by 5 bases; unmatched bases: 5. CDR3 nucleotide sequence: TGTGCCAGCAGCTTGACTAGCGGTGGGAACGAGCAGTACTTC. This codes for CASSLTSGGNEQYF.

This clonotype was observed a few times. The chain is built from TRBV7-2 and TRBJ2-5; D not certain. The V gene lost 7 bases and the J gene lost 4 bases, with 10 bases spanning the gap. Germline V gene sequence: CDR1 SGHTA, CDR2 FQGNSA. This CDR3 spans 12 amino acids. As DNA, the CDR3 is TGTGCCAGCACCCCGGGTGCAGAGACCCAGTACTTC. Translated, it gives CASTPGAETQYF.

This clonotype was detected ten times or more. The chain joins TRBV28 to TRBJ1-1; possibly TRBD1 for D (5 bases). The CDR3 has 13 residues. Germline V gives CDR1 MDHEN, CDR2 SYDVKM. Trimming shortened V by 10 bases and J by 0 bases, and 12 bases separated the two germline ends. CDR3 loop: CATSEDMNTEAFF. The DNA for the CDR3 is TGTGCCACCTCGGAGGACATGAACACTGAAGCTTTCTTT.

This clonotype was recorded a few times. The V and J genes are TRBV29-1 and TRBJ2-5, with D uncertain. Germline values: CDR1 SQVTM, CDR2 ANQGSEA. CDR3 length equals 11 residues. Trimming removed 2 bases from V and 4 bases from J, with 5 bases in between. This chain's CDR3 is CSVEWAETQYF. The CDR3 DNA reads as TGCAGCGTTGAATGGGCAGAGACCCAGTACTTC.

This clonotype was observed a handful of times. V is TRBV10-3 and J is TRBJ2-1, with D perhaps TRBD2 (6 bases). The CDR3 totals 13 residues. Germline loops: CDR1 ENHRY, CDR2 SYGVKD. V was pared by 10 bases and J by 7 bases, with 17 bases between. As DNA, the CDR3 is TGTGCCACCACAAGTTCGGGGAGGAATGAGCAGTTCTTC. Translated: CATTSSGRNEQFF.

The chain is built from TRBV29-1 and TRBJ1-1; the match to TRBD1 covers 8 bases. Germline lookup yields CDR1 SQVTM and CDR2 ANQGSEA. The V gene end was trimmed by 6 bases and the J gene end by 5 bases; junction bases not matched to a gene: 8. This CDR3 is 13 amino acids long. The CDR3 DNA reads as TGCAGCGTGCCGTGGACAGGGATGACTGAAGCTTTCTTT. Translating gives CSVPWTGMTEAFF.

The chain uses TRBV28 and TRBJ1-1; D is unresolved. This CDR3 has 15 amino acids. Trimming left V 2 bases short and J 3 bases short, with 13 bases between. Germline V gene lookup returns CDR1 MDHEN and CDR2 SYDVKM. The CDR3 DNA sequence: TGTGCCAGCAGTTTAGAACTGGGCAGTTACACTGAAGCTTTCTTT. This gives the protein CASSLELGSYTEAFF.

With respect to this clonotype: The junction shows a germline mismatch at one end, possibly a read error. The chain employs TRBV7-9 and TRBJ2-1, with 8 nucleotides matching TRBD1. Germline V CDR1 and CDR2: SEHNR, FQNEAQ (reference sequence). The CDR3 is made up of 17 amino acids. The CDR3 spells CASSLPPGTGYYNEQFF. CDR3 DNA: TGCGCCAGCAGCCTACCGCCCGGGACAGGCTACTACAATGAGCAGTTCTTC.

This clonotype was observed a handful of times. V gene TRBV12-3 or TRBV12-4 combines with J gene TRBJ2-7; no reliable D call. Trimming removed 3 bases from V and 4 bases from J, with 16 bases in between. The CDR3 sequence is 15 residues long. The CDR3 loop is CASSFRSLQGYEQYF. The CDR3 nucleotides are TGTGCCAGCAGTTTCCGTAGCCTCCAAGGTTACGAGCAGTACTTC.

J is TRBJ2-7 and V is TRBV4-3; 8 bases line up with TRBD1. With V trimmed by 0 bases and J by 4 bases, 5 bases remained unmatched. The CDR3 is 15 residues long. Germline assignment: CDR1 LGHNA and CDR2 YSLEER. CDR3 amino acids: CASSQEQGVSYEQYF. For the CDR3, the DNA is TGCGCCAGCAGCCAAGAACAGGGGGTATCGTACGAGCAGTACTTC.